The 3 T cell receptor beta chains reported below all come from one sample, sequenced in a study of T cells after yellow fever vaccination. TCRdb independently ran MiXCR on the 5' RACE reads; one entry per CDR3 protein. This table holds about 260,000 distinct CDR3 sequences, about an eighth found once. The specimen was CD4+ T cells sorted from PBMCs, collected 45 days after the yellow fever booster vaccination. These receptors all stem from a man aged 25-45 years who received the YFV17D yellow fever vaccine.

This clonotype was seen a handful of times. CDR3 region: CASSEGASMGETQYF. In DNA form, the CDR3 reads TGTGCCAGCAGTGAGGGGGCTAGTATGGGGGAGACCCAGTACTTC. This chain connects TRBV12-3 or TRBV12-4 to TRBJ2-5; 7 nucleotides agree with TRBD1. The CDR3 contains 15 residues. With V trimmed by 5 bases and J by 5 bases, 11 bases remained unmatched.

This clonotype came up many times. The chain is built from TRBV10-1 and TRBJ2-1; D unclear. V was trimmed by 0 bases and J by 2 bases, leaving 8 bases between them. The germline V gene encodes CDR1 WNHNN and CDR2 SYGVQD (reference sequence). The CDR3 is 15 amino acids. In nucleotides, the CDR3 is TGCGCCAGCAGTGAGTCGAACGGAGCCTACAATGAGCAGTTCTTC. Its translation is CASSESNGAYNEQFF.

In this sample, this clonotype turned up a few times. The CDR3 reads CSVDKTGQGYEQYF. CDR3 nucleotides: TGCAGCGTTGATAAGACAGGCCAGGGCTACGAGCAGTACTTC. The genes are TRBV29-1 and TRBJ2-7; D is perhaps TRBD1 (6 bases). With 3 bases removed from V and 3 bases from J, the gap between germline ends came to 15 bases. Germline V gene data show CDR1 as SQVTM and CDR2 as ANQGSEA. The CDR3 has 14 amino acids.